Described below is a single T cell receptor (beta chain) sequence and its context. Its antigen is unidentified. Sequenced by immunoSEQ multiplex PCR; TCRdb stores in-frame clones only, minus some. The table includes about 110,000 clones, roughly 89% detected once. The CDR3 runs 15 residues. V lost 6 bases and J lost 7, with 19 bases in between. Germline-derived CDR1 and CDR2 are LNHDA and SQIVND (reference sequence). The record originates from a study of cytomegalovirus exposure and HLA in healthy donors. Study-wide background: A subsequent analysis stated that the 120 validation repertoires were run on the same platform as the approximately 610 first-cohort repertoires.

Whole-study findings and limits: Subsequent analysis found a tendency for first-cohort TCR clusters to co-occur within the 90 to 150 validation repertoires. Per published reports, the classifier diagnosed cytomegalovirus status with high specificity and sensitivity. A list of around 160 TCR beta chains associated with cytomegalovirus was given.

The genes are TRBV19 and TRBJ1-3; D is possibly TRBD1 (5 bases). The TCR sequence derives from a woman between 18 and 29 years old in good health and CMV-seronegative. Sequencing was performed on PBMCs. CDR3 sequence: CASRGHDWLWNTIYF. In DNA form, the CDR3 reads TGTGCCAGTAGAGGACATGACTGGCTGTGGAACACCATATATTTT.